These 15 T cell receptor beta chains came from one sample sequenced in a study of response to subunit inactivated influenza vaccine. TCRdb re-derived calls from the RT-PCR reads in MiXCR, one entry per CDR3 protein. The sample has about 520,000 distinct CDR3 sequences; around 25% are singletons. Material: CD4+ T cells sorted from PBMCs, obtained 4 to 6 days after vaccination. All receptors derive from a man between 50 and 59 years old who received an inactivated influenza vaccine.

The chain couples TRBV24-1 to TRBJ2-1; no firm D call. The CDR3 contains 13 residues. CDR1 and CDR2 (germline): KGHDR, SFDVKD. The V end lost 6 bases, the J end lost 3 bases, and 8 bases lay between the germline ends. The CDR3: CATSRLDYNEQFF. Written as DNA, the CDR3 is TGTGCCACCAGTCGATTGGACTACAATGAGCAGTTCTTC.

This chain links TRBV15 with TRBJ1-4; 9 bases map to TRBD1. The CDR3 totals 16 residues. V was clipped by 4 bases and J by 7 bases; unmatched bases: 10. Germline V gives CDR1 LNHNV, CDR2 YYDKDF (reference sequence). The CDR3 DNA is TGTGCCACCAGCACACTACAGGGGGCATTTCGTGAAAAACTGTTTTTT. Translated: CATSTLQGAFREKLFF.

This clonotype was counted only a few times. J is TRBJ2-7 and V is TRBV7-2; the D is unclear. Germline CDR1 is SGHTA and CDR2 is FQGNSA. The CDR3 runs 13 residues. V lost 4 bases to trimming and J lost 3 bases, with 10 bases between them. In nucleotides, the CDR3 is TGTGCCAGCAGCTCACAGAAGGGCTACGAGCAGTACTTC. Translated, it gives CASSSQKGYEQYF.

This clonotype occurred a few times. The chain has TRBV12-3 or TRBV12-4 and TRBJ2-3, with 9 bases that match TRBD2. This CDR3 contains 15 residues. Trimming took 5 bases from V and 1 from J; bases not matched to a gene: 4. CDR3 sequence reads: CASSPRGGGTDTQYF. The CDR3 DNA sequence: TGTGCCAGCAGTCCGCGGGGGGGGGGCACAGATACGCAGTATTTT.

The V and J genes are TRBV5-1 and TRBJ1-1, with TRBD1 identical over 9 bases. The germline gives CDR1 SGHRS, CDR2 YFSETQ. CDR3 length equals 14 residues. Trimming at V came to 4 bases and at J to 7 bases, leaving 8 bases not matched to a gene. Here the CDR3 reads CASSPTTGGNEAFF. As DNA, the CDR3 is TGCGCCAGCAGCCCGACCACAGGGGGCAATGAAGCTTTCTTT.

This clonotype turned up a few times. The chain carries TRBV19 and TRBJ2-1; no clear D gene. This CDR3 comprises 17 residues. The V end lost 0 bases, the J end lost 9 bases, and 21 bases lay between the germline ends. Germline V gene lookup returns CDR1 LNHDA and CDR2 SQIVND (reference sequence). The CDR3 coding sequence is TGTGCCAGTAGTATAGAGTTTTCGCGGACGAAACCGGGTGAGCAGTTCTTC. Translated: CASSIEFSRTKPGEQFF.

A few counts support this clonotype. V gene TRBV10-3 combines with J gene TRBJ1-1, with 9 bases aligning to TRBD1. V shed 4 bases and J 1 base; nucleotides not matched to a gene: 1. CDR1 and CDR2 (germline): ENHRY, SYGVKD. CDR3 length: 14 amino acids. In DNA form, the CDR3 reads TGTGCCATCAGTGCGGACAGGGGGAACACTGAAGCTTTCTTT. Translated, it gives CAISADRGNTEAFF.

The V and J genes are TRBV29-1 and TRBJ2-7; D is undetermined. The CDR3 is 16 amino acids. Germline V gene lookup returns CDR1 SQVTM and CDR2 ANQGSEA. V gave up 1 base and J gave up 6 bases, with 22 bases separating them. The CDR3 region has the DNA TGCAGCGTTGAAGTGGCCAAGGGCAGAGGCTTACCCGAGCAGTACTTC. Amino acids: CSVEVAKGRGLPEQYF.

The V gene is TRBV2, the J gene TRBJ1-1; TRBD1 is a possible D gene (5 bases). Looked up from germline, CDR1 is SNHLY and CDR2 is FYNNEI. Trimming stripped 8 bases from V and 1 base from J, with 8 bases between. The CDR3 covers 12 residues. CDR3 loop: CASQTENTEAFF. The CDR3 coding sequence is TGTGCCAGCCAGACAGAGAACACTGAAGCTTTCTTT.

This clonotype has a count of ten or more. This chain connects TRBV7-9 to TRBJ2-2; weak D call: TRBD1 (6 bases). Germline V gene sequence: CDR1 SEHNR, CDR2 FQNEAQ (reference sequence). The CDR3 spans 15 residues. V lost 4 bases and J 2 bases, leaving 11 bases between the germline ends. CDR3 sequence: CASSYGTRNTGELFF. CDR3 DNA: TGTGCCAGCAGCTACGGGACAAGAAACACCGGGGAGCTGTTTTTT.

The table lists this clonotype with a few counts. This chain's CDR3 is CATGGGSSYNEQFF. Written as DNA, the CDR3 is TGTGCCACCGGGGGGGGAAGCTCATACAATGAGCAGTTCTTC. The genes are TRBV10-3 and TRBJ2-1; 8 bases fit TRBD2. Germline assignment: CDR1 ENHRY and CDR2 SYGVKD. The CDR3 is 14 amino acids. V shed 10 bases and J 4 bases; nucleotides not matched to a gene: 9.

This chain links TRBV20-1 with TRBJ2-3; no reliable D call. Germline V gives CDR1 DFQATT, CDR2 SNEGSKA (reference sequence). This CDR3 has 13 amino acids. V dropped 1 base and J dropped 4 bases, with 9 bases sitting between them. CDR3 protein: CSARAIGSDTQYF. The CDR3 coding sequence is TGCAGTGCTAGAGCGATAGGATCAGATACGCAGTATTTT.

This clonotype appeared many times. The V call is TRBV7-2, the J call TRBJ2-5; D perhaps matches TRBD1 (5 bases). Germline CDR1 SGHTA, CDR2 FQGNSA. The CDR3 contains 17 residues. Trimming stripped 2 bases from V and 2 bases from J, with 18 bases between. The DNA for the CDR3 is TGTGCCAGCAGCTTAACGCAGTTGACAGATGGTCAAGAGACCCAGTACTTC. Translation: CASSLTQLTDGQETQYF.

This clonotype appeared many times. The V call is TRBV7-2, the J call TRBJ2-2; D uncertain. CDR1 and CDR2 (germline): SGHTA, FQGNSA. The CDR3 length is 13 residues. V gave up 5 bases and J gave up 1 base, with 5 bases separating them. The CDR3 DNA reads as TGTGCCAGCAGCGTAGGGAACACCGGGGAGCTGTTTTTT. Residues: CASSVGNTGELFF.

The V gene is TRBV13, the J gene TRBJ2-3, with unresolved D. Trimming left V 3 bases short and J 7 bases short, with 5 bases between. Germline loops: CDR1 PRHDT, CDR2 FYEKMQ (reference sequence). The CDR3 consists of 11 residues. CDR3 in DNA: TGTGCCAGCAGCTTTATGAATACGCAGTATTTT. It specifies CASSFMNTQYF. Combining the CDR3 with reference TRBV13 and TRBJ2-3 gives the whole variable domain AAGVIQSPRHLIKEKRETATLKCYPIPRHDTVYWYQQGPGQDPQFLISFYEKMQSDKGSIPDRFSAQQFSDYHSELNMSSLELGDSALYFCASSFMNTQYFGPGTRLTVL.